This T cell receptor beta chain emerged from a study of T-cell reconstitution after alpha-beta-depleted transplantation in children. The study, taken as a whole, reports: Some patients owed their high day-60 TCRbeta diversity to surviving recipient T cells and thymic progenitors. Alpha-beta T cells present about two months after transplant were reported to originate from several hundred expanded graft clones. T-cell numbers and diversity, one year after transplant, stemmed largely from T cells that were newly produced.

Unique molecular identifiers were incorporated when the TCRbeta library was constructed. TCRdb independently ran MiXCR on the PCR reads; one entry per CDR3 protein. This sample has around 370,000 distinct CDR3 sequences, with around 15% found just once. This clonotype has just a few counts. Its cognate antigen is unknown. This sequence originates from a male patient aged 2-15 years who had a stem cell transplant for acute lymphoblastic leukemia, so the T cells may come from the graft donor. The input for sequencing was PBMCs, mostly from graft donor cells, taken 360 days after TCRalphabeta/CD19-depleted stem cell transplant.

Here the CDR3 DNA reads TGCAGTGCACCCGACTCGGGACAAGGGGGGGAGACCCAGTACTTC. As protein: CSAPDSGQGGETQYF. This chain links TRBV20-1 with TRBJ2-5; D tentatively fits TRBD1 or TRBD2 (6 bases each). The CDR3 spans 15 residues. Between the trimmed V and J ends, which lost 6 bases and 5 bases, there was a span of 22 bases. Germline V gene data show CDR1 as DFQATT and CDR2 as SNEGSKA (reference sequence).